One T cell receptor (beta chain) is described in this entry. Germline CDR1 is MNHEY and CDR2 is SMNVEV (reference sequence). This CDR3 has 19 amino acids. The record originates from a study of blood T cell repertoires in COVID-19. Profiling relied on immunoSEQ multiplex PCR, and the TCRdb table lists in-frame clones only, not all of them. The sample includes roughly 150,000 clones, about four fifths of them seen just once. Sequenced input: peripheral blood. This sequence joins TRBV27 and TRBJ1-6; 9 bases are shared with TRBD1. This TCR was recovered from a woman older than 75 with COVID-19, enrolled during active disease. The CDR3 region is CYWATLHCGDRVSVSPLHF. DNA for the CDR3: TGTTATTGGGCCACGTTGCATTGTGGGGACAGGGTCAGTGTTTCACCCCTCCACTTT.